In this sample, the clone carrying this T cell receptor beta chain turned up many times. The sample is drawn from a study of CD8+CD57+ T cells in acquired aplastic anemia. The V gene's germline CDR1 is DFQATT and CDR2 SNEGSKA (reference sequence). The CDR3 extends over 13 amino acids. Unmatched junction bases numbered 11, after V lost 5 bases and J lost 13 bases. Profiling that covered TCR beta VDJ and CDR3 relied on genomic DNA as its template. TCRdb independently ran MiXCR on the reads; one entry per CDR3 protein. The table records hundreds of thousands of distinct CDR3 sequences, approximately 70% of them present only once.

This clonotype was obtained from a human donor in good health, serving as a control. The chain carries TRBV20-1 and TRBJ2-1; 10 bases align to TRBD1. The sequenced sample was sorted CD4+, CD8+, or CD8+CD57+ T cells (not recorded which) from PBMCs. Here the CDR3 DNA reads TGCAGTGCTGGGACAGGGGAAATTTTAGATCAGTTCTTC. Protein product: CSAGTGEILDQFF.